This is a list of T cell receptor beta chains from one sample in a study of neoadjuvant anti-PD-1 for oral cavity cancer. Assay: immunoSEQ multiplex PCR; the TCRdb copy retains only in-frame clones and omits some. Of over 30,000 clones in the sample, approximately 87% were seen once. Sequencing was performed on PBMCs, taken before nivolumab (anti-PD-1) treatment. These receptors originate from a person between 35 and 79 years old with oral cavity squamous cell carcinoma. Each CDR3 is given with its conserved first and last residue. The D gene is left open where the match is weak. The size field is filled for only some rows; it gives once, few, many or a size class.

d_call	v_call	clone_size	j_call	cdr3_nt	cdr3_aa
.	TRBV18	.	TRBJ2-1	TGTGCCAGCTCATCAACAGGGCACTACAATGAGCAGTTCTTC	CASSSTGHYNEQFF
.	TRBV7-6	few	TRBJ1-5	TGTGCCAGCAGCTTAGAAGGTGTTCGAGGGCAGCCCCAGCATTTT	CASSLEGVRGQPQHF
.	TRBV5-1	.	TRBJ1-1	TGCGCCAGCAAGGATAGAGGGCTGAACACTGAAGCTTTCTTT	CASKDRGLNTEAFF
TRBD1	TRBV5-1	.	TRBJ1-1	TGCGCCAGCAGCTCGGGACAGGGAGTTGCTGGAACTGAAGCTTTCTTT	CASSSGQGVAGTEAFF
.	TRBV10-2	.	TRBJ1-6	TGCGCCAGCAGTGAATCCGAGGGCCTGGGGTCACCCCTCCACTTT	CASSESEGLGSPLHF
.	TRBV6-5	.	TRBJ1-4	TGTGCCAGCAGTTACGAGAGGGTAGGGGAAAAACTGTTTTTT	CASSYERVGEKLFF
.	TRBV5-1	once	TRBJ2-3	TGCGCCAGCAGCTTGGGGCCAAATCTAAGCACAGATACGCAGTATTTT	CASSLGPNLSTDTQYF
TRBD2	TRBV7-2	.	TRBJ2-3	TGTGCCAGCAGCGCCAAACTAGCGGGGGGCCTCACAGATACGCAGTATTTT	CASSAKLAGGLTDTQYF
.	TRBV10-3	.	TRBJ1-1	TGTGCCATCCTACAGGGCTCTGAAGCTTTCTTT	CAILQGSEAFF
.	TRBV4-3	once	TRBJ2-7	TGCGCCAGCAGCCCAGAGCACGACAGAACCCGGGAGCAGTACTTC	CASSPEHDRTREQYF
.	TRBV7-2	few	TRBJ1-2	TGTGCCAGCAGCTTAAGTAGAGGGGAGGGGTACTATGGCTACACCTTC	CASSLSRGEGYYGYTF
TRBD1	TRBV6-4	.	TRBJ1-1	TGTGCCACCACAGGGGTTGGGGTGAACACTGAAGCTTTCTTT	CATTGVGVNTEAFF
.	TRBV5-1	few	TRBJ2-1	TGCGCCAGCAGCCAGACCTGGAATGAGCAGTTCTTC	CASSQTWNEQFF
.	TRBV6-5	.	TRBJ2-6	TGTGCCAGCAGGTCCATTACGGGGGCCAACGTCCTGACTTTC	CASRSITGANVLTF
.	TRBV10-3	.	TRBJ1-3	TGTGCCATCAGTGCTGACGGAAACACCATATATTTT	CAISADGNTIYF
TRBD2	TRBV5-6	.	TRBJ2-3	TGTGCCAGCAGCCCAGGACTAGCGGGGGGGCTAGGGACGCAGTATTTT	CASSPGLAGGLGTQYF
.	TRBV4-1	once	TRBJ1-2	TGCGCCAGCAGCCGAGGGTCGGGCTCGGGGGATGGCTACACCTTC	CASSRGSGSGDGYTF
.	TRBV5-4	.	TRBJ2-2	TGTGCCAGCAGCTTGTACCCGGGGGCGGACACCGGGGAGCTGTTTTTT	CASSLYPGADTGELFF
TRBD1	TRBV28	.	TRBJ1-2	TGTGCCTCCTGGGACAGGGCTGCTGGCTACACCTTC	CASWDRAAGYTF
.	TRBV25-1	.	TRBJ1-1	TGTGCCAGCAGCGACCCCCGGGATCCGACTGAAGCTTTCTTT	CASSDPRDPTEAFF
TRBD2	TRBV9	.	TRBJ2-3	TGTGCCACCACCCCAGGGACTAGCGGGGGTACGCAGTATTTT	CATTPGTSGGTQYF
.	TRBV7-9	.	TRBJ2-7	TGTGCCAGCAGCCCACCCGAGGGGAGTCCCTACGAGCAGTACTTC	CASSPPEGSPYEQYF
TRBD1	TRBV28	.	TRBJ1-1	TGTGCCAGCAGTCCCCTTGGACAGGACTTAACTGAAGCTTTCTTT	CASSPLGQDLTEAFF
.	TRBV4-1	.	TRBJ1-4	TGCGCCAGCAGCCAAGTTGCGGGAAAACTGTTTTTT	CASSQVAGKLFF
TRBD2	TRBV7-9	.	TRBJ2-1	TGTGCCAGCAGCTTACAGCGGGGGGGCCTCAATGAGCAGTTCTTC	CASSLQRGGLNEQFF
.	TRBV9	.	TRBJ2-5	TGTGCCAGCAGCGTCAGGTTCCAAGAGACCCAGTACTTC	CASSVRFQETQYF
TRBD1	TRBV27	.	TRBJ2-7	TGTGCCAGCACAAGGACAGGGAACTACGAGCAGTACTTC	CASTRTGNYEQYF
TRBD1	TRBV9	.	TRBJ1-6	TGTGCCAGCGGGACAGGGAATAATAATTCACCCCTCCACTTT	CASGTGNNNSPLHF
.	TRBV18	.	TRBJ2-1	TGTGCCAGCTCGCCCTCCTACAATGAGCAGTTCTTC	CASSPSYNEQFF
.	TRBV6-4	medium-sized	TRBJ2-3	TGTGCCAGCAGCCGGGACAGCACAGATACGCAGTATTTT	CASSRDSTDTQYF
.	TRBV10-3	.	TRBJ1-5	TGTGCCATCAGTGTATCCGGCAGGGATCAGCCCCAGCATTTT	CAISVSGRDQPQHF
.	TRBV6-5	.	TRBJ1-1	TGTGCCAGCAGTTACTCGAGGGGGACTGAAGCTTTCTTT	CASSYSRGTEAFF
.	TRBV7-2	once	TRBJ1-6	TGTGCCAGCAGCTTACAGGGCGTTTCACCCCTCCACTTT	CASSLQGVSPLHF
TRBD1	TRBV9	.	TRBJ2-3	TGTGCCAGCAGCTCCCTGAGAGGACAGGGAACCGGCACAGATACGCAGTATTTT	CASSSLRGQGTGTDTQYF
.	TRBV11-2	.	TRBJ2-1	TGTGCCAGCACCAACAGGGGGAGGGATGAGCAGTTCTTC	CASTNRGRDEQFF
.	TRBV6-1	once	TRBJ2-1	TGTGCCAGCAGTGAAGCGAGGGGGAGGCCAGGATGGATTAGCAATGAGCAGTTCTTC	CASSEARGRPGWISNEQFF
.	TRBV10-1	.	TRBJ2-3	TGCGCCAGCAGTGACTCTTCGTCCGGGGCCAAAGCAGATACGCAGTATTTT	CASSDSSSGAKADTQYF
TRBD1	TRBV7-2	once	TRBJ2-7	TGTGCCAGCAGCTCCTACAGGGGCTACGAGCAGTACTTC	CASSSYRGYEQYF
.	TRBV7-9	.	TRBJ2-7	TGTGCCAGCAGCCTAAAACTCGAATACGAGCAGTACTTC	CASSLKLEYEQYF
TRBD2	TRBV11-2	.	TRBJ2-7	TGTGCCAGCAGCCGTAACGGGGGGGTCTACGAGCAGTACTTC	CASSRNGGVYEQYF
.	TRBV28	.	TRBJ2-3	TGTGCCAGCAGTTTGTCAGGGGCGCGCACAGATACGCAGTATTTT	CASSLSGARTDTQYF
.	TRBV25-1	.	TRBJ2-2	TGTGCCAGCAGTCCAAAGCCGGGAGCGAACACCGGGGAGCTGTTTTTT	CASSPKPGANTGELFF
TRBD1	TRBV2	.	TRBJ2-2	TGTGCCAGCAGTGAATGGGACAGGAACACCGGGGAGCTGTTTTTT	CASSEWDRNTGELFF
.	TRBV5-6	.	TRBJ1-2	TGTGCCAGCACCTTGAGGGGCCTTGGGGGCTATGGCTACACCTTC	CASTLRGLGGYGYTF
TRBD1	TRBV2	.	TRBJ1-6	TGTGCCAGCAGTGCCAGACAGGGCCGAAATTCACCCCTCCACTTT	CASSARQGRNSPLHF
.	TRBV12-5	.	TRBJ1-5	TGTGCTAGTGCCCTCAGGGCCCAGACCCTTACCGATAGCAATCAGCCCCAGCATTTT	CASALRAQTLTDSNQPQHF
TRBD1	TRBV10-3	.	TRBJ1-2	TGTGCCATCAACCCGACAGGGGCTAACTATGGCTACACCTTC	CAINPTGANYGYTF